This T cell receptor (beta chain) was sequenced during a study of cytomegalovirus exposure and HLA in healthy donors. The primer mix had 60 Vbeta and 13 Jbeta primers. The assay was immunoSEQ multiplex PCR, and TCRdb's table has in-frame clones only and misses some. Of roughly 140,000 clones in the sample, almost 80% were seen once. Sequenced: PBMCs. The clonotype was recovered from a woman younger than 45 in good health and CMV-seronegative.

The CDR3: CASSHRDLNTEAFF. The CDR3 DNA sequence: TGCGCCAGCAGCCACCGGGACTTGAACACTGAAGCTTTCTTT. The chain recombines TRBV4-1 with TRBJ1-1; D possibly corresponds to TRBD1 (5 bases). Germline lookup yields CDR1 MGHRA and CDR2 YSYEKL. CDR3 length equals 14 residues. V lost 3 bases, J lost 0 bases, and 8 bases lay in between.